This T cell receptor (beta chain) is from a study of early T cells in non-severe SARS-CoV-2 infection. At the level of the study: From unsorted whole blood, bulk RNA was sequenced, and the chains remained unpaired.

Individual cDNA molecules were tagged with unique molecular identifiers. TCRdb processed the 5' RACE reads anew with MiXCR; each CDR3 protein has one entry. In the table there are approximately 31,000 distinct CDR3 sequences, 5.7% of which are singletons. To note about this clonotype: Its matching antigen is unknown. It may be a read error: a sequence one base away is much more abundant.

General study results and limits: In VDJdb matching, anti-spike CD8 responses were favored while private and CD4 specificities went missing.

Sequencing was performed on whole blood. The sequence was collected from an adult who was a healthcare worker with PCR-confirmed SARS-CoV-2 infection or an uninfected control (not recorded which).

CDR3 DNA sequence: TGCAGTCACCAGCGGGCGAATGAAGATACGCAGTATTTT. Its translation is CSHQRANEDTQYF. This rearrangement joins TRBV20-1 to TRBJ2-3, with D maybe TRBD2 (6 bases). The V end was cut by 8 bases, the J end by 5 bases, with 17 bases between. This CDR3 spans 13 amino acids. CDR1 and CDR2 from the germline V gene are DFQATT and SNEGSKA (reference sequence).